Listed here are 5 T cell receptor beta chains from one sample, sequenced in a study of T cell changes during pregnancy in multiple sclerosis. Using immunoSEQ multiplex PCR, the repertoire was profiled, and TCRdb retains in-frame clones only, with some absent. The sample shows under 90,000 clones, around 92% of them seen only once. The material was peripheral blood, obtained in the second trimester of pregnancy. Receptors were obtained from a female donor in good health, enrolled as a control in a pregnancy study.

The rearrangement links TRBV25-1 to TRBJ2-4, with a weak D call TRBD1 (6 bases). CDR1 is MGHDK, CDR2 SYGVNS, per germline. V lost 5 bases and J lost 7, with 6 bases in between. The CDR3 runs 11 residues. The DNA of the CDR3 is TGTGCCAGCAGTACAGGGAACATTCAGTACTTC. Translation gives CASSTGNIQYF.

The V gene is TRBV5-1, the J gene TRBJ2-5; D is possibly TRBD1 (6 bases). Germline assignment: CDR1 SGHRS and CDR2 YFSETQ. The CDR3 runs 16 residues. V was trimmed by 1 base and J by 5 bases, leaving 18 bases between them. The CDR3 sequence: CASSLNGELRGETQYF. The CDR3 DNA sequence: TGCGCCAGCAGCTTGAACGGAGAACTGAGGGGGGAGACCCAGTACTTC.

The CDR3 sequence: CASSETGYNEQFF. Here the CDR3 DNA reads TGTGCCAGCAGTGAGACAGGTTACAATGAGCAGTTCTTC. The rearrangement joins TRBV6-4 to TRBJ2-1; D is perhaps TRBD1 (6 bases). The germline gives CDR1 MRHNA, CDR2 SNTAGT. V lost 3 bases and J lost 4, with 7 bases in between. CDR3 length: 13 residues.

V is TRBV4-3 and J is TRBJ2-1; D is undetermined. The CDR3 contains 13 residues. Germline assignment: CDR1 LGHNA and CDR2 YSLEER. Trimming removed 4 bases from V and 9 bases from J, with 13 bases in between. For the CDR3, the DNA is TGCGCCAGCAGCCGCACCAGTGGTTCTGAGCAGTTCTTC. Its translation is CASSRTSGSEQFF.

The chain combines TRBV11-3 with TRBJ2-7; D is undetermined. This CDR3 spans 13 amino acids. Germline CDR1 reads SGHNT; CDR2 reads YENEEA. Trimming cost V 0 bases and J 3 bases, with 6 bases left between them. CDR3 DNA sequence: TGTGCCAGCAGCTTAGATGGAGTCTACGAGCAGTACTTC. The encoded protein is CASSLDGVYEQYF. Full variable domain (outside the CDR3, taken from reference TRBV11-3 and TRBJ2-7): EAGVVQSPRYKIIEKKQPVAFWCNPISGHNTLYWYLQNLGQGPELLIRYENEEAVDDSQLPKDRFSAERLKGVDSTLKIQPAELGDSAVYLCASSLDGVYEQYFGPGTRLTVT.